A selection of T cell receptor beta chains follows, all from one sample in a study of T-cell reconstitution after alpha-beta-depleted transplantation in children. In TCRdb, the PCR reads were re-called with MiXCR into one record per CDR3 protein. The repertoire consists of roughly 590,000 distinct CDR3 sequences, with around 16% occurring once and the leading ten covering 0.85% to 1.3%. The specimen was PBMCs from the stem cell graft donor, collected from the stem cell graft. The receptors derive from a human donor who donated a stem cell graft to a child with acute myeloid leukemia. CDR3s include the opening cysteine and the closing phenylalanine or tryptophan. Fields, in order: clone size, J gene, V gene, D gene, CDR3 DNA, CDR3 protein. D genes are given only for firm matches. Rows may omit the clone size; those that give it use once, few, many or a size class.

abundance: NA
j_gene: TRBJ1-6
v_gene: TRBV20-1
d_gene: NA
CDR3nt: TGCAGTGCCCTCCGGGACGGCGGGTCACCCCTCCACTTT
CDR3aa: CSALRDGGSPLHF

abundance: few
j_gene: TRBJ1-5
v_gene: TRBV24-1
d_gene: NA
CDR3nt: TGTGCCACCAGTGATGCCGATGTCACAGAAAGCAATCAGCCCCAGCATTTT
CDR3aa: CATSDADVTESNQPQHF

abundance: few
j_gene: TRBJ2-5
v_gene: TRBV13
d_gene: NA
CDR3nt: TGTGCCAGCAGCCACCCCTTCGGAGGCGGGGAGACCCAGTACTTC
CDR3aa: CASSHPFGGGETQYF

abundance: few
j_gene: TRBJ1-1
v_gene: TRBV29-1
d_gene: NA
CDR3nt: TGCAGCGCTATGGACATCCCCCCTGAAGCTTTCTTT
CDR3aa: CSAMDIPPEAFF

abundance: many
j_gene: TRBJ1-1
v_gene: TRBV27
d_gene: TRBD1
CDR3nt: TGTGCCAGCAGTTTTAGGGCAGGGGGGGCCTTGAACACTGAAGCTTTCTTT
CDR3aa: CASSFRAGGALNTEAFF

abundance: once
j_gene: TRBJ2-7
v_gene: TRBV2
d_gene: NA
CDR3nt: TGTGCCAGCAGTCGGACGGTAGGAGCGTCCTACGAGCAGTACTTC
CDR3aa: CASSRTVGASYEQYF

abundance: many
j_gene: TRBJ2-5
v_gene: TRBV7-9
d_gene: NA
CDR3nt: TGTGCCAGCAGTTCCTCTAGGGAGACCCAGTACTTC
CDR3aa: CASSSSRETQYF

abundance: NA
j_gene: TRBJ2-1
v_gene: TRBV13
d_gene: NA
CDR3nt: TGTGCCAGCAGCTTACTGGGGCCGGAAACTTTGCAGTTCTTC
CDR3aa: CASSLLGPETLQFF

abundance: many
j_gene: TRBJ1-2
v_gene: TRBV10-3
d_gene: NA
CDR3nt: TGTGCCATCAGTGATGGACAGCATTATGGCTACACCTTC
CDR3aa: CAISDGQHYGYTF

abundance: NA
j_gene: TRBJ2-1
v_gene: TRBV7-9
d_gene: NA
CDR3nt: TGTGCCAGCAGCTTTGGGCAGGGTACCTACAATGTGCAGTTCTTC
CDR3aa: CASSFGQGTYNVQFF

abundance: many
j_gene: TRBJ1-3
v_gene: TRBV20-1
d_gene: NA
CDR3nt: TGCAGTGCTAGAGTCGACGGTCAGCAAAGCTCTGGAAACACCATATATTTT
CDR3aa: CSARVDGQQSSGNTIYF

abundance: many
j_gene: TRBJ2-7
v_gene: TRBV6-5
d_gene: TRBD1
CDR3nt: TGTGCCAGCAGTTACGCCGGGACAGGGTTTTTCGAGCAGTACTTC
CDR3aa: CASSYAGTGFFEQYF

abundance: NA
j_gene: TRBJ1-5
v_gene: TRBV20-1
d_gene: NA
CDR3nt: TGCAGTGCTAGAGATAAGGGGGGTTATAGCAATCAGCCCCAGCATTTT
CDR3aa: CSARDKGGYSNQPQHF

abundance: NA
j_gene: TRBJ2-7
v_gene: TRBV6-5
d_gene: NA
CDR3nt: TGTGCCAGCAGTTACGAGAGAACTCGAAACTACGAGCAGTACTTC
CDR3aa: CASSYERTRNYEQYF

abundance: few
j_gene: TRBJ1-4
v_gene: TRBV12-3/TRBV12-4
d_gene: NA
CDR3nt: TGTGCCAGCAAGGGGCAGATTGGACCTAATGAAAAACTGTTTTTT
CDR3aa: CASKGQIGPNEKLFF

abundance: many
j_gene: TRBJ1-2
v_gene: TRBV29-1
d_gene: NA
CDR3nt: TGCAGCGTTGAAGGTCGGCAGTCCTATGGCTACACCTTC
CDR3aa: CSVEGRQSYGYTF

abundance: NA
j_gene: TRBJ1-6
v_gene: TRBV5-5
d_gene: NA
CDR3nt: TGTGCCAGCAGCTTGAGACTTACACAGAATTCACCCCTCCACTTT
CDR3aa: CASSLRLTQNSPLHF

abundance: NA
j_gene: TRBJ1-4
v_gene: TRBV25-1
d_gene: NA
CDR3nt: TGTGCCAGCAGTGAATACGTTAAGAGGGCCGGAAAACTGTTTTTT
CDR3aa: CASSEYVKRAGKLFF

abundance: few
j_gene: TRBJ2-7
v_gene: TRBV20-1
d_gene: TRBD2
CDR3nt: TGCAGTGCTAGAGATGAAGCGGGGACCTACGAGCAGTACTTC
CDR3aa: CSARDEAGTYEQYF

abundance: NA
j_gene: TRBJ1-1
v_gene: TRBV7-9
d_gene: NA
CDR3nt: TGTGCCAGCAGCCCAGGCATGGGCACTGAAGCTTTCTTT
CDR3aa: CASSPGMGTEAFF